Below, one T cell receptor beta chain is given with its context. The CDR3 sequence is 14 residues long. Looked up from germline, CDR1 is SGHRS and CDR2 is YFSETQ. The J segment lost 2 bases and the V segment lost 5 bases, leaving 3 bases of the junction unmatched. The sample is drawn from a study of blood T cell repertoires in COVID-19. Study context: PBMCs, B-cell-depleted T cells, or T cells were the source of the cDNA or gDNA that made up the material.

In the original workflow: Estimation of nucleated cell counts relied on the amplification of reference gene primers. Sequenced by immunoSEQ multiplex PCR; TCRdb stores in-frame clones only, minus some. V and J calls and clone size are as listed in that table; D and trimming were resolved from the DNA. The sample shows about half a million clones, approximately 83% of them seen only once. The receptor was derived from a human donor in a cohort sampled during active COVID-19. The sequenced sample was peripheral blood. The chain carries TRBV5-1 and TRBJ1-5; 8 nucleotides match TRBD1. The CDR3 DNA is TGCGCCAGCAGGGAGACAGGGGGCAATCAGCCCCAGCATTTT. Protein sequence: CASRETGGNQPQHF.